This T cell receptor (beta chain) derives from a study of T cell repertoires in cytomegalovirus infection. Study context: CMV infection together with matching HLA type was indicated by public TCR beta signatures.

Points on this clonotype: Its antigen is unknown.

Each CDR3 protein is one row after TCRdb ran MiXCR on the reads. The table has some 130,000 distinct CDR3 sequences, around 32% seen once; the top ten hold about 56%. Trimming stripped 1 base from V and 3 bases from J, with 7 bases between. The CDR3 spans 13 residues. Source: CD8+ T cells from cultured PBMCs, taken from culture after CMV antigen stimulation. This clonotype originated in a human donor in good health (CMV status not recorded). Some clones in this sample may be carry-over from other donors' samples. The gene calls are TRBV12-3 or TRBV12-4 and TRBJ2-7; the D is unclear. The CDR3 spells CASSLGGNYEQYF. The DNA for the CDR3 is TGTGCCAGCAGTTTAGGGGGTAACTACGAGCAGTACTTC.